This T cell receptor (beta chain) came from a study of T cells in Graves' hyperthyroidism and ophthalmopathy. General study points: Blood also showed most of the thyroid clonotypes that were expanded above 0.001.

Germline V lookup: CDR1 SGHTA, CDR2 FQGNSA. This CDR3 spans 16 amino acids. V was shortened by 5 bases and J by 4 bases, with 18 bases between the two germline ends. TCR beta CDR3 sequences were amplified from RNA transcripts. The study used the HTBI primer set for a first-round RT-PCR of the TCR CDR3. TCRdb redid the calling of the multiplex PCR reads with MiXCR, one entry per CDR3 protein. The sample holds about 640,000 distinct CDR3 sequences, less than 25% seen once. In its sample, this clonotype was seen a few times. Its antigen remains unknown. Ophthalmopathy in the patients scored at least 3 on Clinical Activity Score and at least 4 on NOSPECS grade, lasting under 3 months.

This TCR was recovered from a man aged 25-40 years with Graves' ophthalmopathy. This chain joins TRBV7-2 and TRBJ2-1, with D perhaps matching TRBD2 (8 bases). Sequenced sample: blood. The CDR3 coding sequence is TGTGCCAGCAGCCAAACAGGGGCGGGGGGTTACAATGAGCAGTTCTTC. This gives the protein CASSQTGAGGYNEQFF.